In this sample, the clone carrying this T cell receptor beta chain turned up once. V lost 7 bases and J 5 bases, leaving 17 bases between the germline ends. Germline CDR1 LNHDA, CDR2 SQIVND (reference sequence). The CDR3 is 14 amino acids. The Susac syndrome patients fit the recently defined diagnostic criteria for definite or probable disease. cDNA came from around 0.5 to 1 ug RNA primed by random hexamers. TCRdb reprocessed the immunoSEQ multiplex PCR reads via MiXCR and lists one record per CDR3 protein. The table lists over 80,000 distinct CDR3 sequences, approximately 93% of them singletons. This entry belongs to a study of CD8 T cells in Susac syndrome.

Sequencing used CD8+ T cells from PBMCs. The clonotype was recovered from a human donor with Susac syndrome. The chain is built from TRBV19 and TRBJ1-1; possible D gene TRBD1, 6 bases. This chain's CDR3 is CASTYTTGRTEAFF. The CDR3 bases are TGTGCCAGTACCTACACTACAGGGCGGACTGAAGCTTTCTTT.